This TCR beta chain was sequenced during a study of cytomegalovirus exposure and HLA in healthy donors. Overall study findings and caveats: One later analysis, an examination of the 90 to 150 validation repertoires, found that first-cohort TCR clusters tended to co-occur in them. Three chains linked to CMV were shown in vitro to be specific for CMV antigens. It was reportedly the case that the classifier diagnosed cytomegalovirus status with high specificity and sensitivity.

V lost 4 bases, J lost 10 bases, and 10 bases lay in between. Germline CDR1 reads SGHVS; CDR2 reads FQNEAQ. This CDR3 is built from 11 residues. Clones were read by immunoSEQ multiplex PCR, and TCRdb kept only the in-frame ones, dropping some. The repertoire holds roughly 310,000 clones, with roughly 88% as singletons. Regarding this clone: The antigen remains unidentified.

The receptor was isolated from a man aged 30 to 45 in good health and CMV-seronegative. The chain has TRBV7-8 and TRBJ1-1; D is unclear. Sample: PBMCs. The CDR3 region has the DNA TGTGCCAGCAGCTCGTCGGGAGGAGCTTTCTTT. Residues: CASSSSGGAFF.